This TCR beta chain was captured by sequencing in a study of cytomegalovirus exposure and HLA in healthy donors. Points from the study as a whole: Most TCR sequences showed up rarely, but some public TCRs showed up in many donors. Researchers reported that a few CMV-associated chains were confirmed in vitro as CMV antigen-specific. DRB1 showed the most TCR associations and HLA-C the fewest in a later analysis, as rates varied by HLA locus.

In regard to this clone: Its cognate antigen is unknown.

The CDR3 spans 14 residues. Trimming removed 3 bases from V and 1 base from J, with 13 bases in between. From germline, CDR1 is GTSNPN and CDR2 SVGIG (reference sequence). 60 Vbeta and 13 Jbeta primers were used in PCR. Profiled with immunoSEQ multiplex PCR; TCRdb holds only in-frame clones, not every one. The sample includes about 120,000 clones, 75% to 90% of them seen just once. The origin of this receptor is a female donor in good health and CMV-seropositive. Sequenced input: PBMCs. The chain couples TRBV30 to TRBJ2-7; D uncertain. Here the CDR3 reads CAWRSGGSSYEQYF. CDR3 in DNA: TGTGCCTGGAGGTCTGGCGGATCATCCTACGAGCAGTACTTC.